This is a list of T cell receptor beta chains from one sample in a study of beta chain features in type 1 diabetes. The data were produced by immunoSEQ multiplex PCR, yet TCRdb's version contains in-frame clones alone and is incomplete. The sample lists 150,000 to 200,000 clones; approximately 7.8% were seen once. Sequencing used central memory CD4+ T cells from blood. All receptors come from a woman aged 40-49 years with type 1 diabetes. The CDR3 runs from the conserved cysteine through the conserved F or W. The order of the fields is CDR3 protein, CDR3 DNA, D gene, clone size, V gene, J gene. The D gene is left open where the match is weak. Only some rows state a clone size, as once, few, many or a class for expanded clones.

CDR3aa: CASSQAEGRTPNEKLFF; CDR3nt: TGCGCCAGCAGCCAAGCGGAGGGTAGGACACCTAATGAAAAACTGTTTTTT; d_gene: .; abundance: few; v_gene: TRBV4-3; j_gene: TRBJ1-4
CDR3aa: CAISPNRGAGNQPQHF; CDR3nt: TGTGCCATCAGTCCCAACCGGGGGGCCGGTAATCAGCCCCAGCATTTT; d_gene: .; abundance: .; v_gene: TRBV10-3; j_gene: TRBJ1-5
CDR3aa: CASSPLIAGQETQYF; CDR3nt: TGTGCCAGCAGCCCCCTAATAGCGGGTCAAGAGACCCAGTACTTC; d_gene: TRBD2; abundance: few; v_gene: TRBV7-6; j_gene: TRBJ2-5
CDR3aa: CASPSSNREAFF; CDR3nt: TGTGCCAGTCCCAGTTCCAACAGGGAAGCTTTCTTT; d_gene: .; abundance: .; v_gene: TRBV28; j_gene: TRBJ1-1
CDR3aa: CASSYQGPSYGYTF; CDR3nt: TGTGCCAGCAGTTATCAGGGGCCCTCCTATGGCTACACCTTC; d_gene: .; abundance: .; v_gene: TRBV6-5; j_gene: TRBJ1-2
CDR3aa: CASSQRGAATDTQYF; CDR3nt: TGCGCCAGCAGCCAACGGGGGGCGGCCACAGATACGCAGTATTTT; d_gene: .; abundance: few; v_gene: TRBV4-1; j_gene: TRBJ2-3
CDR3aa: CASSSAWSSYEQYF; CDR3nt: TGTGCCAGCAGCTCGGCGTGGAGCTCCTACGAGCAGTACTTC; d_gene: .; abundance: few; v_gene: TRBV11-1; j_gene: TRBJ2-7
CDR3aa: CASSIQHTNEKLFF; CDR3nt: TGTGCCAGCAGCATACAGCATACTAATGAAAAACTGTTTTTT; d_gene: .; abundance: few; v_gene: TRBV5-6; j_gene: TRBJ1-4
CDR3aa: CASSYESSYNEQFF; CDR3nt: TGTGCCAGCAGCTACGAGAGCTCCTACAATGAGCAGTTCTTC; d_gene: .; abundance: .; v_gene: TRBV7-9; j_gene: TRBJ2-1
CDR3aa: CASSLTGVSYGYTF; CDR3nt: TGTGCCAGCAGCTTGACCGGGGTGTCCTATGGCTACACCTTC; d_gene: .; abundance: few; v_gene: TRBV5-4; j_gene: TRBJ1-2
CDR3aa: CASKAAETQYF; CDR3nt: TGTGCCAGCAAGGCAGCGGAGACCCAGTACTTC; d_gene: .; abundance: many; v_gene: TRBV2; j_gene: TRBJ2-5
CDR3aa: CASSVLSGGDNEQFF; CDR3nt: TGTGCCAGCAGTGTATTAAGCGGGGGGGACAATGAGCAGTTCTTC; d_gene: TRBD2; abundance: .; v_gene: TRBV6-1; j_gene: TRBJ2-1
CDR3aa: CASSPFDRGGEQYF; CDR3nt: TGTGCCAGCTCACCATTCGACAGGGGCGGCGAGCAGTACTTC; d_gene: TRBD1; abundance: .; v_gene: TRBV18; j_gene: TRBJ2-7
CDR3aa: CASRTLRDRGERAFF; CDR3nt: TGTGCCAGCAGGACCCTCCGGGACAGGGGCGAGAGGGCTTTCTTT; d_gene: TRBD1; abundance: few; v_gene: TRBV6-6; j_gene: TRBJ1-1
CDR3aa: CASSLSRNQPQHF; CDR3nt: TGTGCCAGCAGCTTGTCACGGAATCAGCCCCAGCATTTT; d_gene: .; abundance: few; v_gene: TRBV7-3; j_gene: TRBJ1-5
CDR3aa: CASRGGEGISGYTF; CDR3nt: TGTGCCAGCAGGGGCGGCGAGGGAATCAGTGGCTACACCTTC; d_gene: .; abundance: .; v_gene: TRBV6-5; j_gene: TRBJ1-2
CDR3aa: CASSLLTLGTASGNTIYF; CDR3nt: TGTGCCAGCAGTCTACTCACCCTGGGGACAGCCTCTGGAAACACCATATATTTT; d_gene: TRBD1; abundance: few; v_gene: TRBV28; j_gene: TRBJ1-3
CDR3aa: CASRLKGSGGYTF; CDR3nt: TGTGCCAGCAGGCTTAAGGGATCGGGAGGCTACACCTTC; d_gene: .; abundance: .; v_gene: TRBV27; j_gene: TRBJ1-2
CDR3aa: CASSGIRIDQPQHF; CDR3nt: TGTGCCAGTAGTGGAATCAGGATTGATCAGCCCCAGCATTTT; d_gene: .; abundance: few; v_gene: TRBV19; j_gene: TRBJ1-5
CDR3aa: CASSLDRGIHNEQFF; CDR3nt: TGTGCCAGCAGCTTAGACAGGGGGATCCACAATGAGCAGTTCTTC; d_gene: TRBD1; abundance: .; v_gene: TRBV7-2; j_gene: TRBJ2-1
CDR3aa: CASSLDYGGAFF; CDR3nt: TGTGCCAGCAGCTTAGATTACGGGGGAGCTTTCTTT; d_gene: .; abundance: few; v_gene: TRBV7-2; j_gene: TRBJ1-1
CDR3aa: CASLWRMNTEAFF; CDR3nt: TGTGCCAGCCTTTGGCGGATGAACACTGAAGCTTTCTTT; d_gene: .; abundance: .; v_gene: TRBV6-6; j_gene: TRBJ1-1
CDR3aa: CASSPQGASDQPQHF; CDR3nt: TGTGCCAGCTCACCCCAGGGGGCGTCAGATCAGCCCCAGCATTTT; d_gene: TRBD1; abundance: few; v_gene: TRBV18; j_gene: TRBJ1-5
CDR3aa: CASSLSFQGNRPQHF; CDR3nt: TGTGCCAGCAGTTTATCCTTCCAGGGGAACCGGCCCCAGCATTTT; d_gene: .; abundance: few; v_gene: TRBV27; j_gene: TRBJ1-5
CDR3aa: CASSGGFMNTEAFF; CDR3nt: TGTGCCAGCAGTGGGGGGTTTATGAACACTGAAGCTTTCTTT; d_gene: .; abundance: few; v_gene: TRBV6-5; j_gene: TRBJ1-1
CDR3aa: CASSRARRAARSEQYF; CDR3nt: TGTGCCAGCAGCCGAGCTCGGAGAGCCGCGAGGAGCGAGCAGTACTTC; d_gene: .; abundance: few; v_gene: TRBV28; j_gene: TRBJ2-7
CDR3aa: CASSSRDSEDQPQHF; CDR3nt: TGTGCCAGCAGTTCAAGGGACAGCGAGGATCAGCCCCAGCATTTT; d_gene: TRBD1; abundance: .; v_gene: TRBV6-6; j_gene: TRBJ1-5
CDR3aa: CSADSLNTEAFF; CDR3nt: TGCAGCGCGGACAGCCTGAACACTGAAGCTTTCTTT; d_gene: .; abundance: many; v_gene: TRBV29-1; j_gene: TRBJ1-1
CDR3aa: CASSLKGANYGYTF; CDR3nt: TGTGCCAGCAGCTTGAAGGGGGCGAACTATGGCTACACCTTC; d_gene: TRBD1; abundance: few; v_gene: TRBV5-8; j_gene: TRBJ1-2
CDR3aa: CASSFGQGFSNTEAFF; CDR3nt: TGCGCCAGCAGCTTCGGGCAGGGGTTCTCTAACACTGAAGCTTTCTTT; d_gene: .; abundance: few; v_gene: TRBV5-1; j_gene: TRBJ1-1